Below, one T cell receptor (beta chain) is given with its context. These data come from a study of blood T cell repertoires in COVID-19. Trimming removed 3 bases from V and 6 bases from J, with 8 bases in between. The length of the CDR3 is 13 residues. Per the original data handling: Quantification of nucleated cells was approximated via reference gene primer amplification. Method: immunoSEQ multiplex PCR; TCRdb's copy keeps in-frame clones and lacks some. The V and J calls and clone size come from that table; D and trimming were worked out from the DNA. The data contain 65,000 or so clones, around nine tenths of them singletons.

The chain links TRBV12-3 or TRBV12-4 to TRBJ1-4; D is unresolved. Material: peripheral blood. The clonotype originates from a man between 60 and 75 years old with acute or convalescent COVID-19. CDR3 loop: CASSFDPDEKLFF. The CDR3 DNA reads TGTGCCAGCAGTTTCGATCCGGATGAAAAACTGTTTTTT.